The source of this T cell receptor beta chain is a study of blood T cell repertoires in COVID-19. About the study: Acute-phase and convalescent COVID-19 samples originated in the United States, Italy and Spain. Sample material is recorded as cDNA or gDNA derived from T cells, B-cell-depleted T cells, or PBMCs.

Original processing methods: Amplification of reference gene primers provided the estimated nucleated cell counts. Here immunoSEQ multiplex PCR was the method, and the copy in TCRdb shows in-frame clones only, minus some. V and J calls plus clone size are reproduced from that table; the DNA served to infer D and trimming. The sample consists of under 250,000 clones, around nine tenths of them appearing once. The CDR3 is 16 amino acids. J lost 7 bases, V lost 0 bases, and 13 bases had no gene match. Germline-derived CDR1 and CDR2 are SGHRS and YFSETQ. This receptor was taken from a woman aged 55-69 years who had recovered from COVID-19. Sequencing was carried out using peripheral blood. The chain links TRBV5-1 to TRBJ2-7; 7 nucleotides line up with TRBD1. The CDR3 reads CASSLGRTGGAGEQYF. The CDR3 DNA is TGCGCCAGCAGCTTGGGCCGGACAGGTGGGGCTGGGGAGCAGTACTTC.